This TCR beta chain is from a study of post-analysis software for immune sequencing data. Points from the study as a whole: Included in a set of roughly five TRBV segments more frequent in patients than controls were TRBV5-6, TRBV5-1 and TRBV20-1.

The CDR3 totals 14 residues. Germline assignment: CDR1 DFQATT and CDR2 SNEGSKA (reference sequence). With 3 bases removed from V and 4 bases from J, the gap between germline ends came to 15 bases. This clonotype was seen only a few times. Its antigen is still unknown. Built from TCR beta cDNA, the libraries had unique molecular identifiers in them. TCRdb passed the PCR reads through MiXCR, listing each CDR3 protein once. Found here are about 200,000 distinct CDR3 sequences, around 29% of them singletons; the top ten hold approximately 3.6%. The chain joins TRBV20-1 to TRBJ1-1, with D perhaps matching TRBD1 (5 bases). Source material: blood. This receptor was identified in a girl aged 2 to 17 with multiple sclerosis. CDR3 DNA sequence: TGCAGTGCTAGCGGCAGGGTAAGGGTCACTGAAGCTTTCTTT. Translation: CSASGRVRVTEAFF.